Following are 25 T cell receptor beta chains from one sample sequenced in a study of shared clonotypes between healthy human individuals. Sequenced by immunoSEQ multiplex PCR; TCRdb stores in-frame clones only, minus some. The repertoire has 1 million to 1.3 million clones, approximately 80% of them found once; the top ten carry 0.61%. The sequencing input was memory CD4+ T cells from PBMCs. The subset: CD45RA-negative fraction. The source is a man younger than 30 in good health. Some clones in this sample may be carry-over from other donors' samples.

The chain recombines TRBV4-3 with TRBJ1-2; D ambiguous. V shed 4 bases and J shed 2 bases, with 8 bases lying between them. There are 13 residues in the CDR3. CDR1 is LGHNA and CDR2 is YSLEER in the germline V gene. The CDR3 bases are TGCGCCAGCAGCCGGACGGACAACTATGGCTACACCTTC. Its translation: CASSRTDNYGYTF.

This clone was detected only once. The chain recombines TRBV27 with TRBJ1-2; D gene unclear. Germline assignment: CDR1 MNHEY and CDR2 SMNVEV (reference sequence). Trimming stripped 5 bases from V and 3 bases from J, with 13 bases between. This CDR3 is built from 14 residues. The CDR3 sequence is CASSPRPDYYGYTF. CDR3 in DNA: TGTGCCAGCAGTCCCCGTCCCGATTACTATGGCTACACCTTC.

V gene TRBV28 combines with J gene TRBJ1-4; no reliable D call. Deletions cut 8 bases from V and 2 bases from J, with 15 bases between. This CDR3 is 15 amino acids long. The germline V gene has CDR1 MDHEN and CDR2 SYDVKM. As DNA, the CDR3 is TGTGCCAGCTACGTAGGAGGCCGGACTAATGAAAAACTGTTTTTT. It encodes CASYVGGRTNEKLFF.

The table lists this clone with a few counts. CDR3 residues: CASSLEGAGGETQYF. The CDR3 bases are TGTGCCAGCAGCTTAGAGGGCGCAGGGGGGGAGACCCAGTACTTC. This chain links TRBV7-8 with TRBJ2-5, with D possibly matching TRBD1 (7 bases). Germline V gives CDR1 SGHVS, CDR2 FQNEAQ. V lost 1 base to trimming and J lost 5 bases, with 14 bases between them. The length of the CDR3 is 15 residues.

This clone was seen just once. The chain couples TRBV7-8 to TRBJ1-3; the match to TRBD1 covers 7 bases. Germline CDR1 reads SGHVS; CDR2 reads FQNEAQ. V gave up 5 bases and J gave up 0 bases; unmatched junction bases: 13. There are 18 residues in the CDR3. Here the CDR3 DNA reads TGTGCCAGCAGCCTCAATATCCGGACAGGCATCTCTGGAAACACCATATATTTT. This sequence encodes CASSLNIRTGISGNTIYF.

The V call is TRBV5-1, the J call TRBJ2-1; D uncertain. Germline lookup yields CDR1 SGHRS and CDR2 YFSETQ. The CDR3 loop spans 13 amino acids. Between the trimmed V and J ends, which lost 1 base and 5 bases, there was a span of 7 bases. The CDR3 DNA sequence: TGCGCCAGCAGCTTGACGGTGAACAATGAGCAGTTCTTC. Translating it yields CASSLTVNNEQFF.

The J gene is TRBJ2-3, the V gene TRBV27; TRBD2 agrees at 11 bases. The CDR3 runs 19 residues. V gave up 4 bases and J gave up 0 bases; unmatched junction bases: 12. The V gene's germline CDR1 is MNHEY and CDR2 SMNVEV (reference sequence). The CDR3 protein is CASSSHDGTSGASTDTQYF. CDR3 sequence (DNA): TGTGCCAGCAGTTCTCACGACGGGACTAGCGGAGCTAGCACAGATACGCAGTATTTT.

This clone was observed a few times. A much larger clonotype is one base distant, so this may be a read error. The chain has TRBV6-1 and TRBJ1-1, with D uncertain. This CDR3 comprises 11 residues. The germline V gene has CDR1 MNHNS and CDR2 SASEGT. V lost 8 bases, J lost 0 bases, and 4 bases lay in between. CDR3 sequence: CASGVNTEAFF. CDR3 coding DNA: TGTGCCAGCGGAGTGAACACTGAAGCTTTCTTT.

Points on this clone: Within the sample, other DNA sequences also encode this same CDR3. The chain has TRBV7-3 and TRBJ2-1; no reliable D call. The CDR3 sequence is 15 residues long. Germline CDR1 is SGHTA and CDR2 is FQGTGA. V was clipped by 2 bases and J by 1 base, with 9 bases between them. The CDR3 protein is CASSLGLGSYNEQFF. As DNA, the CDR3 is TGTGCCAGCAGCTTAGGGCTTGGGTCCTACAATGAGCAGTTCTTC.

Comment on this clone: An end of the junction does not agree with germline; a read error may underlie this. The CDR3 reads CSVEGQGEAFF. For the CDR3, the DNA is TGCAGCGTAGAAGGACAGGGGGAAGCTTTCTTT. This chain uses TRBV29-1 with TRBJ1-1; TRBD1 aligns across 9 bases. From germline, CDR1 is SQVTM and CDR2 ANQGSEA. This CDR3 contains 11 residues. Full variable domain (rest looked up from reference TRBV29-1 and TRBJ1-1): SAVISQKPSRDICQRGTSLTIQCQVDSQVTMMFWYRQQPGQSLTLIATANQGSEATYESGFVIDKFPISRPNLTFSTLTVSNMSPEDSSIYLCSVEGQGEAFFGQGTRLTVV.

A few counts support this clone. The chain joins TRBV7-9 to TRBJ1-1; TRBD1 is a possible D gene (5 bases). This CDR3 contains 14 residues. Germline V gene sequence: CDR1 SEHNR, CDR2 FQNEAQ (reference sequence). The germline V and J ends were trimmed by 5 bases and 8 bases, with 18 bases remaining between them. The CDR3 sequence: CASSLQELRTEAFF. The CDR3 coding sequence is TGTGCCAGCAGCCTACAGGAGCTCAGGACCGAAGCTTTCTTT.

This rearrangement joins TRBV4-2 to TRBJ2-2, with 10 bases lining up with TRBD2. Trimming took 3 bases from V and 3 from J; bases not matched to a gene: 4. CDR1 is LGHNA, CDR2 YNFKEQ, per germline. This CDR3 contains 16 residues. CDR3 loop: CASSHLLAGDTGELFF. CDR3 bases: TGTGCCAGCAGCCATCTTCTAGCGGGAGACACCGGGGAGCTGTTTTTT.

The V call is TRBV5-1, the J call TRBJ2-3; 11 bases align to TRBD2. The J segment lost 2 bases and the V segment lost 3 bases, leaving 5 bases of the junction unmatched. Looked up from germline, CDR1 is SGHRS and CDR2 is YFSETQ. The CDR3 is made up of 16 amino acids. As DNA, the CDR3 is TGCGCCAGCAGCTCTGGGACTAGCGGATACACAGATACGCAGTATTTT. It translates to CASSSGTSGYTDTQYF. Drawing the rest from reference TRBV5-1 and TRBJ2-3, the complete variable domain is KAGVTQTPRYLIKTRGQQVTLSCSPISGHRSVSWYQQTPGQGLQFLFEYFSETQRNKGNFPGRFSGRQFSNSRSEMNVSTLELGDSALYLCASSSGTSGYTDTQYFGPGTRLTVL.

This sequence joins TRBV19 and TRBJ1-5; 10 bases are shared with TRBD1. Unmatched junction bases numbered 7, after V lost 1 base and J lost 4 bases. Germline lookup yields CDR1 LNHDA and CDR2 SQIVND (reference sequence). The CDR3 runs 17 residues. CDR3 DNA sequence: TGTGCCAGTAGTATAGGTCGGGACAGGGGTGCTAATCAGCCCCAGCATTTT. Its protein product is CASSIGRDRGANQPQHF.

The rearrangement links TRBV27 to TRBJ2-1, with no clear D. V was pared by 0 bases and J by 4 bases, with 4 bases between. Germline lookup yields CDR1 MNHEY and CDR2 SMNVEV (reference sequence). The CDR3 sequence is 13 residues long. CDR3 amino acids: CASSLSEYNEQFF. The CDR3 DNA is TGTGCCAGCAGTTTATCCGAATACAATGAGCAGTTCTTC.

The chain joins TRBV7-9 to TRBJ1-4; D is unresolved. CDR1 SEHNR and CDR2 FQNEAQ come from the germline V gene (reference sequence). This CDR3 is built from 14 residues. V was shortened by 5 bases and J by 6 bases, with 13 bases between the two germline ends. In nucleotides, the CDR3 is TGTGCCAGCAGCCCGCGTAGTCTCGATGAAAAACTGTTTTTT. Protein product: CASSPRSLDEKLFF.

The chain recombines TRBV5-1 with TRBJ1-2; D unresolved. The CDR3 is 14 amino acids. Trimming removed 0 bases from V and 1 base from J, with 7 bases in between. Germline CDR1 and CDR2: SGHRS and YFSETQ. CDR3 sequence reads: CASSLAQINYGYTF. CDR3 in DNA: TGCGCCAGCAGCTTGGCGCAGATTAACTATGGCTACACCTTC.

The chain is built from TRBV6-4 and TRBJ2-3; D not certain. Deletions cut 4 bases from V and 0 bases from J, with 5 bases between. Germline V gene data show CDR1 as MRHNA and CDR2 as SNTAGT. The CDR3 runs 13 residues. The chain's CDR3 is CASSATSTDTQYF. The CDR3 coding sequence is TGTGCCAGCAGTGCGACTAGCACAGATACGCAGTATTTT.

V usage is TRBV5-1 and J usage is TRBJ1-1; a weak D match, TRBD1 (5 bases). Germline-derived CDR1 and CDR2 are SGHRS and YFSETQ. The germline V and J ends were trimmed by 4 bases and 4 bases, with 20 bases remaining between them. The CDR3 contains 16 residues. CDR3 region: CASSKNQGKFGTEAFF. The CDR3 DNA reads TGCGCCAGCAGCAAAAACCAGGGAAAGTTTGGCACTGAAGCTTTCTTT.

This chain uses TRBV11-2 with TRBJ1-2; D is unresolved. Germline CDR1 reads SGHAT; CDR2 reads FQNNGV. This CDR3 is built from 13 residues. V lost 5 bases and J lost 5, with 12 bases in between. CDR3 protein: CASSPRDHYGYTF. The CDR3 region has the DNA TGTGCCAGCAGCCCCCGGGATCATTATGGCTACACCTTC. Filled out from reference TRBV11-2 and TRBJ1-2, the complete variable domain reads EAGVAQSPRYKIIEKRQSVAFWCNPISGHATLYWYQQILGQGPKLLIQFQNNGVVDDSQLPKDRFSAERLKGVDSTLKIQPAKLEDSAVYLCASSPRDHYGYTFGSGTRLTVV.

The V call is TRBV5-5, the J call TRBJ1-3, with 9 bases aligning to TRBD1. Germline V gives CDR1 SGHKS, CDR2 YYEKEE (reference sequence). Trimming cost V 3 bases and J 3 bases; bases outside gene matches: 7. The CDR3 has 16 residues. The CDR3 loop reads CASSSGTGTHGNTIYF. In nucleotides, the CDR3 is TGTGCCAGCAGCTCCGGGACAGGGACTCATGGAAACACCATATATTTT.

The rearrangement joins TRBV11-2 to TRBJ2-1; D uncertain. The CDR3 sequence is 12 residues long. V dropped 5 bases and J dropped 10 bases, with 12 bases sitting between them. CDR1 is SGHAT and CDR2 is FQNNGV in the germline V gene. The CDR3 loop is CASSPVIGEQFF. CDR3 bases: TGTGCCAGCAGCCCTGTTATAGGGGAGCAGTTCTTC.

The rearrangement links TRBV28 to TRBJ1-2, with unresolved D. With 5 bases removed from V and 6 bases from J, the gap between germline ends came to 10 bases. This CDR3 has 12 amino acids. Germline CDR1 MDHEN, CDR2 SYDVKM. CDR3 sequence (DNA): TGTGCCAGCAGTCCCCCCCGGGATGGCTACACCTTC. Its translation: CASSPPRDGYTF.

This clone has only one observation. CDR3 region: CASSETGTGRVRDTQYF. CDR3 DNA: TGCGCCAGCAGCGAAACCGGGACAGGCCGAGTTAGGGATACGCAGTATTTT. The chain joins TRBV5-1 to TRBJ2-3, with 8 bases matching TRBD1. The germline V gene encodes CDR1 SGHRS and CDR2 YFSETQ. The CDR3 is 17 amino acids. J lost 6 bases, V lost 4 bases, and 16 bases had no gene match. The entire variable domain, with the rest obtained from reference TRBV5-1 and TRBJ2-3, is as follows: KAGVTQTPRYLIKTRGQQVTLSCSPISGHRSVSWYQQTPGQGLQFLFEYFSETQRNKGNFPGRFSGRQFSNSRSEMNVSTLELGDSALYLCASSETGTGRVRDTQYFGPGTRLTVL.

V is TRBV2 and J is TRBJ2-7, with TRBD2 as a possible D gene (6 bases). Trimming stripped 2 bases from V and 0 bases from J, with 8 bases between. This CDR3 is built from 14 residues. The germline V gene has CDR1 SNHLY and CDR2 FYNNEI. The CDR3 bases are TGTGCCAGCAGTGAACAGGGACTCTCCTACGAGCAGTACTTC. Protein product: CASSEQGLSYEQYF.